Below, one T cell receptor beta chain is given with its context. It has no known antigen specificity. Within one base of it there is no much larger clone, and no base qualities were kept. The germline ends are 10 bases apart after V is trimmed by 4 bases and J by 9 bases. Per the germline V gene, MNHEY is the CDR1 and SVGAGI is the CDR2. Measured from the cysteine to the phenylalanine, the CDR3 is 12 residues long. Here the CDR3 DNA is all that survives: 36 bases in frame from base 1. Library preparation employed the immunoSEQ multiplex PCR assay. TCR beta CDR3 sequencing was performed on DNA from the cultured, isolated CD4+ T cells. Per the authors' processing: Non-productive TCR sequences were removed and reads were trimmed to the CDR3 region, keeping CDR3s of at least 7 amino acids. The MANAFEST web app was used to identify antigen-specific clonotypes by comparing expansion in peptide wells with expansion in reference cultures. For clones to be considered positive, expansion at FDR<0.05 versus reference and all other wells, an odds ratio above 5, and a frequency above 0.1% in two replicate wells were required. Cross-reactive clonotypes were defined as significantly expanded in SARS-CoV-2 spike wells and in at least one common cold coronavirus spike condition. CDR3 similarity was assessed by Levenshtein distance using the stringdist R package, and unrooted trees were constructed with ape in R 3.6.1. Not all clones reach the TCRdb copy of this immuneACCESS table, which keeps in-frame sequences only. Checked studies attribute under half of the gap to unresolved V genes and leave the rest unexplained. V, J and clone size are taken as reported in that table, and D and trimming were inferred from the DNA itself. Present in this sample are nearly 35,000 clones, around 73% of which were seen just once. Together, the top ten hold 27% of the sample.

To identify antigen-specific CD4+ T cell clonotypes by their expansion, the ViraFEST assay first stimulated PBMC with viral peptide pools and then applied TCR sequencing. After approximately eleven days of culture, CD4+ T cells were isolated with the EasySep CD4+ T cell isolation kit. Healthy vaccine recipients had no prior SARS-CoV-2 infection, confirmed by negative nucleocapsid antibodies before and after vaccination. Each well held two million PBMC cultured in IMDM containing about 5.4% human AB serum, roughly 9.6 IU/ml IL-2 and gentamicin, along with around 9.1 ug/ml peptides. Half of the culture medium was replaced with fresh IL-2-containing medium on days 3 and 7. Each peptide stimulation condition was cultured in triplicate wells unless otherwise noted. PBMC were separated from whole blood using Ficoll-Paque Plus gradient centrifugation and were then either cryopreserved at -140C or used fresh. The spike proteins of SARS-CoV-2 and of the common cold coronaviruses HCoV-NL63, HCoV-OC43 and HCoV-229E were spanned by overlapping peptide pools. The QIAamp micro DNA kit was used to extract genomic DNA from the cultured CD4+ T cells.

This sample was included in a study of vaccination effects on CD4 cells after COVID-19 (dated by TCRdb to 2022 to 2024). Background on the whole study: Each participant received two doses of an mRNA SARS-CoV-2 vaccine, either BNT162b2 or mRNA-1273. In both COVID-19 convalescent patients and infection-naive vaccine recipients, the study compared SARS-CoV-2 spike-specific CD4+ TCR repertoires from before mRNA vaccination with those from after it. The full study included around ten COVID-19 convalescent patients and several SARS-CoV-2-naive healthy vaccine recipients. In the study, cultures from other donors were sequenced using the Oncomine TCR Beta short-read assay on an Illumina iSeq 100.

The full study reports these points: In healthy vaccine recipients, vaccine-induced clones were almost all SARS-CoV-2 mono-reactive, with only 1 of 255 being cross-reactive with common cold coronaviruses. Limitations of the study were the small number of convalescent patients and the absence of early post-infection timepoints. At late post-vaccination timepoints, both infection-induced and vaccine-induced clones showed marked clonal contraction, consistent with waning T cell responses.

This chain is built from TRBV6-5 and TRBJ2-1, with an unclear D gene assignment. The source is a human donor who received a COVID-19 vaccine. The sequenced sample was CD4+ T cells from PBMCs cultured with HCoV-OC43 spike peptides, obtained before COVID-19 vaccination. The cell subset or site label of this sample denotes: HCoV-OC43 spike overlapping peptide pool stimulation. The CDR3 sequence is CASSLRQREQFF. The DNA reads TGTGCCAGCAGTTTAAGGCAGCGTGAGCAGTTCTTC.